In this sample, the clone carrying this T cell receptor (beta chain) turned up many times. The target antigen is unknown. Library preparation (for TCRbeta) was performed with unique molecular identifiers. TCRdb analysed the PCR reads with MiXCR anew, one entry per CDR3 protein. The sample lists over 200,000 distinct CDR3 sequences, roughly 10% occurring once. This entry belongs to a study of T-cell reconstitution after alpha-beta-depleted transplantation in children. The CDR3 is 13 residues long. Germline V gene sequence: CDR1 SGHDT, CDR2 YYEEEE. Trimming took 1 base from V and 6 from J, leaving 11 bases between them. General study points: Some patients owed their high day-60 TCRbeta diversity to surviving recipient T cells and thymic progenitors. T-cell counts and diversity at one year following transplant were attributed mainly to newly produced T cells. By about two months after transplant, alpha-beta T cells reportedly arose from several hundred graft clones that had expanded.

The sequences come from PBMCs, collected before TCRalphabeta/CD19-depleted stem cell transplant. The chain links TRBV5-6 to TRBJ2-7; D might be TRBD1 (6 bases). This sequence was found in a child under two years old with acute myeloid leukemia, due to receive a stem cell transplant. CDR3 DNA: TGTGCCAGCAGCTTGAAGCAGGGGTCCGAGCAGTACTTC. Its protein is CASSLKQGSEQYF.